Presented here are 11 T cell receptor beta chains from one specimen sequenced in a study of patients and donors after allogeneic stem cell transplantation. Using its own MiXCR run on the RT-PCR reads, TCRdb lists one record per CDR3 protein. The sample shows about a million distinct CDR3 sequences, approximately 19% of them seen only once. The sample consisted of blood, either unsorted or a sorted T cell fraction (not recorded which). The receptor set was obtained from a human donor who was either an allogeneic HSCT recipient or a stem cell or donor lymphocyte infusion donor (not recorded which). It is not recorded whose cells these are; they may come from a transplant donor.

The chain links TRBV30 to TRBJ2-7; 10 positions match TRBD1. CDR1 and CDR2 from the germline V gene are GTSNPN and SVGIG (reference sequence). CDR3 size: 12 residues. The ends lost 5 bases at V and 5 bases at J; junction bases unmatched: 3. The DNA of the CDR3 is TGTGCCTGGCTAGGACAGGGGGACGAGCAGTACTTC. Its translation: CAWLGQGDEQYF. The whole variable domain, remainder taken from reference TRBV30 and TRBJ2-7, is SQTIHQWPATLVQPVGSPLSLECTVEGTSNPNLYWYRQAAGRGLQLLFYSVGIGQISSEVPQNLSASRPQDRQFILSSKKLLLSDSGFYLCAWLGQGDEQYFGPGTRLTVT.

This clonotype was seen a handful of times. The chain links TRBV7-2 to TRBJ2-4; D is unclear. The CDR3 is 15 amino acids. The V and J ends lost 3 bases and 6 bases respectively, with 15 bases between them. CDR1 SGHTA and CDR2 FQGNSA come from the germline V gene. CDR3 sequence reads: CASSFVGTDPNIQYF. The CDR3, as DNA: TGTGCCAGCAGCTTCGTGGGAACAGACCCAAACATTCAGTACTTC.

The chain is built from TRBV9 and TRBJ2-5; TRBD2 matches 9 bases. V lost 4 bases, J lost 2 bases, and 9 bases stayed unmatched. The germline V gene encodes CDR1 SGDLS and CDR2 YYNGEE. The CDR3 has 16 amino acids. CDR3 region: CASSISTSGVQETQYF. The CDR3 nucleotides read TGTGCCAGCAGCATCTCGACTAGCGGAGTTCAAGAGACCCAGTACTTC.

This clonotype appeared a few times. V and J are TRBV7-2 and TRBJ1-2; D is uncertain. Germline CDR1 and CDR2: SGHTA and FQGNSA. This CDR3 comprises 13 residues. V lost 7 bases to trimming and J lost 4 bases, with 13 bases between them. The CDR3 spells CASTPLFGYGYTF. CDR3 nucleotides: TGTGCCAGCACCCCTTTATTCGGCTATGGCTACACCTTC.

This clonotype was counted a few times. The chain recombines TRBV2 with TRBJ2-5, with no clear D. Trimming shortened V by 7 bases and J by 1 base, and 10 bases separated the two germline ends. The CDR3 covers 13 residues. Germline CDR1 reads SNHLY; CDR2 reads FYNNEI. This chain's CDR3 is CASKYSSQETQYF. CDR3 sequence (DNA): TGTGCCAGCAAGTATAGCAGCCAAGAGACCCAGTACTTC.

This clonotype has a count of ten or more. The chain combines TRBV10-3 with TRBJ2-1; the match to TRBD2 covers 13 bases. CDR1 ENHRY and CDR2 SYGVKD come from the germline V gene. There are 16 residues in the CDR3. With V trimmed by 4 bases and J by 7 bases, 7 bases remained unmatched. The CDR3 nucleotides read TGTGCCATCAGTGGGTACGGGACTAGCGGGGTGAATGAGCAGTTCTTC. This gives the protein CAISGYGTSGVNEQFF.

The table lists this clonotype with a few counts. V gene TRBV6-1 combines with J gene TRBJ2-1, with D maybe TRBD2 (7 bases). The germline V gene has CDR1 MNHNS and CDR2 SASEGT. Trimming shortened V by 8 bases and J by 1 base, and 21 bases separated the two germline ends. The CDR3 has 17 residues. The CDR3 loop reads CASRSGGLVGSYNEQFF. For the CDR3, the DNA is TGTGCCAGCCGCTCGGGGGGCTTAGTGGGTTCCTACAATGAGCAGTTCTTC.

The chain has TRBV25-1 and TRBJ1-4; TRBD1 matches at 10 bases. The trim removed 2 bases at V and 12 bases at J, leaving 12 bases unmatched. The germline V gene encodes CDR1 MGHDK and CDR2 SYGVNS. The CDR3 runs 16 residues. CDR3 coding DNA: TGTGCCAGCAGTGAAGACCCCGGGACAGGGGAGGAGGAACTGTTTTTT. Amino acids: CASSEDPGTGEEELFF. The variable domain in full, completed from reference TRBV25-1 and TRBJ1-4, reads EADIYQTPRYLVIGTGKKITLECSQTMGHDKMYWYQQDPGMELHLIHYSYGVNSTEKGDLSSESTVSRIRTEHFPLTLESARPSHTSQYLCASSEDPGTGEEELFFGSGTQLSVL.

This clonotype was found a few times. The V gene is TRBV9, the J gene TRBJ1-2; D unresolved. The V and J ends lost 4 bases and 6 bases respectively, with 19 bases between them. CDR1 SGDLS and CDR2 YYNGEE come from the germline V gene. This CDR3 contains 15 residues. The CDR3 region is CASSPHGDLRNGYTF. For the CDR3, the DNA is TGTGCCAGCAGCCCCCATGGGGATTTACGAAATGGCTACACCTTC.

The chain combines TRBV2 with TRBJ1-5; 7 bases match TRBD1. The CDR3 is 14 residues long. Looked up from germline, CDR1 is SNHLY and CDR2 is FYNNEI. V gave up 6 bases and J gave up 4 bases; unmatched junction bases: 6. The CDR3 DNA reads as TGTGCCAGCAGACAGGGGAATGTAAATCAGCCCCAGCATTTT. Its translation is CASRQGNVNQPQHF.

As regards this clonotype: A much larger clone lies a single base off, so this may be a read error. The CDR3 nucleotides are TGTGCCAGCAGCACCGTCTCCTACGAGCAGCACTTC. Its translation is CASSTVSYEQHF. The chain has TRBV7-6 and TRBJ2-7; D gene ambiguous. The CDR3 contains 12 residues. Germline V gene sequence: CDR1 SGHVS, CDR2 FNYEAQ.